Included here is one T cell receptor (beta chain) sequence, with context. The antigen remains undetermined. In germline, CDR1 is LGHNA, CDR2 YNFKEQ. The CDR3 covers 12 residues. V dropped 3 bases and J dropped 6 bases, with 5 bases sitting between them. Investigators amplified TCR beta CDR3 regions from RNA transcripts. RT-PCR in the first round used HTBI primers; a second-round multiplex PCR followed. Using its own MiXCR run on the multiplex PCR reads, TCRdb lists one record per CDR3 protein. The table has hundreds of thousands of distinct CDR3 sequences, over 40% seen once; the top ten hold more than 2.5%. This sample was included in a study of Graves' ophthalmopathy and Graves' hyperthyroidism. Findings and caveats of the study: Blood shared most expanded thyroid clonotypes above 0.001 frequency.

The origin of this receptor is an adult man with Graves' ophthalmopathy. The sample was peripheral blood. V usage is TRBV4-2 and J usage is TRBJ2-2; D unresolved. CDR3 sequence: CASSHLSGELFF. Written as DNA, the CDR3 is TGTGCCAGCAGCCATCTTTCCGGGGAGCTGTTTTTT.